This T cell receptor beta chain was captured by sequencing in a study of shared clonotypes between healthy human individuals (dated by TCRdb to about 2020). Study-wide context: Three men and two women, aged 18 to 49 years, made up the cohort. For each donor, CD4 naive and CD4 memory were each run on three plates, CD8 naive on two plates, and CD8 memory on one plate. The study deeply sequenced blood TCR repertoires of several healthy adults to estimate repertoire size and the extent of clonotype sharing between individuals. To increase sequencing depth and limit assay-specific biases, TCR repertoire library preparation and sequencing were carried out by different laboratories using diverse techniques. Between about 0.8 and 9 billion PBMCs per donor were obtained by leukapheresis.

On this clone itself: Its antigen target is currently unknown. Base qualities are not at hand, and no much larger clone is one base apart.

Using the deep immunoSEQ assay, TCR CDR3 regions were amplified from genomic DNA by multiplex PCR. Extracted genomic DNA from each cell subset was distributed evenly across all wells of several immunoSEQ 96-well plates, and each plate was treated as a replicate. For sorted subsets, each replicate PCR was loaded with roughly 200 ng genomic DNA, equivalent to about 30,000 T cell genomes. Purified libraries were quantified with a Qubit 3.0 fluorometer, sized on a Bioanalyzer 2100, and re-quantified with the KAPA Library Quantification kit. Every immunoSEQ 96-well plate was sequenced on a separate single-read 150-cycle Illumina NextSeq 550 flow cell. The published analysis was carried out like this. The immunoSEQ output contained only junctional sequences without quality scores, so filtering could not match that applied to full-length reads. To assign V/J genes and CDR3, sequences were annotated against IMGT germline references using PyIR, a Python wrapper for IgBLAST v1.9. Reads with weak V/J assignments (E-value above 1e-6), missing CDR3, stop codons, out-of-frame junctions, or ambiguous translated residues were removed. V3J clonotypes were defined by identical inferred V gene, J gene, and CDR3 amino acid sequence. To compute the percentage overlap between repertoires, the number of shared unique clonotypes was divided by the size of the smaller repertoire. Richness of each repertoire was evaluated using RTK rarefaction, the Chao1 estimator, and Recon v2.1 estimates of unobserved clonotypes. Generation probabilities for all TCRbeta clonotypes obtained by the gDNA method from four donors were computed using OLGA. TCRdb holds this immuneACCESS table with in-frame rearrangements only. Some clones are missing; in checked studies, unresolved V genes explain under half, and the rest has no known cause. That table is the source of V, J and clone size, and D and trimming were worked out from the DNA. In all, the sample holds 600,000 or so clones, and roughly 95% of those were seen once. The ten biggest clones cover approximately 0.11% of the sample.

CD8 naive samples were CD45RO-negative cells positively selected for CCR7, giving a CD45RA+CCR7+ population that excluded TemRA cells. The donors were healthy, HIV-negative adults who had no recently reported acute infections or vaccinations. All donors were Caucasian adults living in Nashville, Tennessee, USA. After blood collection by leukapheresis, PBMCs were isolated using Ficoll-Histopaque density gradient centrifugation and then cryopreserved in the vapor phase of liquid nitrogen. Analytical flow cytometry was used to check the purity and quantity of every magnetically sorted T cell population. From each sorted fraction, genomic DNA was isolated and quantified by UV absorbance on a Nanodrop 2000c. Results the study describes overall, beyond this receptor: The genetic and exposure-history diversity represented was limited by the small number of donors. Sampling was restricted to blood, and TCR repertoires in tissues likely differ from the TCR repertoires found in blood. Pairwise subsampling led to the expectation that sequencing depth would affect the degree of clonotype sharing among donors. Sharing across several donors was observed for approximately 5% of naive CD4, less than 4% of naive CD8, 2% to 2.5% of memory CD4, and around 0.44% of memory CD8 clonotypes. Compared with non-shared clonotypes, the clonotypes found in all four sorted-subset donors had higher generation probabilities. Naive subsets generally had larger estimated clonotype richness than memory subsets did. Even with the large sequencing depth, rarefaction of the sorted-subset datasets indicated that sequencing was incomplete.

The CDR3 runs 16 residues from the cysteine to the phenylalanine. Only the CDR3 part of the read is kept: 48 bases, read in frame from the first base. CDR1 and CDR2 (MDHEN, SYDVKM) derive from the germline V gene. Trimming takes 6 bases off V and 0 bases off J; junction bases not matched to a gene: 4. The chain joins TRBV28 to TRBJ2-1, and 11 bases in between align with TRBD2. The source is a woman aged 25-40 years in good health. The sample taken for sequencing was naive CD8+ T cells sorted from blood. The cell subset or site label, read with the paper, signifies: CD45RA+CCR7+. The CDR3 region reads CASRGLAESSYNEQFF. The sequence in DNA is TGTGCCAGCAGGGGACTAGCGGAAAGCTCCTACAATGAGCAGTTCTTC.